These 12 T cell receptor beta chains were all obtained from the same sample, sequenced in a study of cytomegalovirus exposure and HLA in healthy donors. Both 60 Vbeta primers and 13 Jbeta primers went into the PCR. TCRdb's copy holds only in-frame clones and misses some; the assay was immunoSEQ multiplex PCR. The data hold over 100,000 clones, with roughly 80% observed a single time. The sequenced sample was PBMCs. These receptors were taken from a man between 25 and 39 years old in good health and CMV-seronegative.

This chain links TRBV7-8 with TRBJ2-5; 11 positions match TRBD2. CDR1 and CDR2 from the germline V gene are SGHVS and FQNEAQ. V gave up 5 bases and J gave up 5 bases; unmatched junction bases: 10. This CDR3 comprises 16 residues. For the CDR3, the DNA is TGTGCCAGCAGCAAGACTAGCGGGACTGCCGGGGAGACCCAGTACTTC. Translating it yields CASSKTSGTAGETQYF.

The V gene is TRBV27, the J gene TRBJ1-2; D gene ambiguous. The CDR3 totals 12 residues. CDR1 is MNHEY and CDR2 is SMNVEV in the germline V gene (reference sequence). Deletions cut 6 bases from V and 4 bases from J, with 9 bases between. The CDR3 sequence: CASRTEGYGYTF. The CDR3 region has the DNA TGTGCCAGCAGAACAGAGGGCTATGGCTACACCTTC.

This chain uses TRBV28 with TRBJ1-2, with D perhaps matching TRBD1 (6 bases). The CDR3 loop spans 15 amino acids. Germline V gives CDR1 MDHEN, CDR2 SYDVKM. V dropped 5 bases and J dropped 2 bases, with 15 bases sitting between them. CDR3 protein: CASSRSAGENYGYTF. In nucleotides, the CDR3 is TGTGCCAGCAGTCGTTCAGCAGGGGAGAACTATGGCTACACCTTC.

This sequence joins TRBV6-5 and TRBJ2-7, with TRBD1 matching over 9 bases. The CDR3 has 15 residues. The junction had 11 bases not matched to a gene; V was cut back by 4 bases and J by 7 bases. CDR1 and CDR2 from the germline V gene are MNHEY and SVGAGI. The chain's CDR3 is CASSSRGQGLGEQYF. CDR3 bases: TGTGCCAGCAGTTCCCGGGGACAGGGCCTAGGGGAGCAGTACTTC.

The V gene is TRBV7-9, the J gene TRBJ1-1, with TRBD1 matching over 7 bases. The J segment lost 10 bases and the V segment lost 3 bases, leaving 11 bases of the junction unmatched. Germline CDR1 SEHNR, CDR2 FQNEAQ (reference sequence). This CDR3 region has 14 residues. CDR3 sequence: CASSFDREKIRAFF. The CDR3 nucleotides are TGTGCCAGCAGCTTTGACAGGGAAAAAATTCGAGCTTTCTTT.

V usage is TRBV10-1 and J usage is TRBJ1-1; D not resolved. The V and J ends lost 0 bases and 0 bases respectively, with 5 bases between them. The CDR3 spans 14 residues. Germline V gene lookup returns CDR1 WNHNN and CDR2 SYGVQD (reference sequence). CDR3 amino acids: CASSESSVNTEAFF. Here the CDR3 DNA reads TGCGCCAGCAGTGAGTCGTCTGTGAACACTGAAGCTTTCTTT.

The chain uses TRBV30 and TRBJ2-3; TRBD2 aligns across 16 bases. Germline trimming cut 4 bases from V and 6 bases from J; bases unmatched to any gene: 7. Germline-derived CDR1 and CDR2 are GTSNPN and SVGIG (reference sequence). The CDR3 extends over 16 amino acids. CDR3: CAWTVGLAGGHDTQYF. CDR3 DNA: TGTGCCTGGACCGTGGGACTAGCGGGGGGGCATGATACGCAGTATTTT.

CDR3 sequence reads: CASSQYTGQGNIQYF. CDR3 nucleotides: TGCGCCAGCAGCCAATATACGGGACAGGGGAACATTCAGTACTTC. V gene TRBV4-3 combines with J gene TRBJ2-4; 10 bases line up with TRBD1. The CDR3 length is 15 residues. V dropped 2 bases and J dropped 7; count of bases not matched to a gene: 5. CDR1 and CDR2 from the germline V gene are LGHNA and YSLEER.

This clone was seen more than once but under ten times. The genes are TRBV6-5 and TRBJ1-1; D is perhaps TRBD1 (5 bases). From germline, CDR1 is MNHEY and CDR2 SVGAGI. V was pared by 7 bases and J by 8 bases, with 11 bases between. The CDR3 length is 11 residues. CDR3 DNA sequence: TGTGCCAGCACAGGGATGGGAGAAGCTTTCTTT. Translation: CASTGMGEAFF.

The V and J genes are TRBV7-9 and TRBJ1-1; no clear D. This CDR3 region has 11 residues. The ends were cut back, 7 bases at V and 2 bases at J, with 5 bases in the middle. Germline CDR1 and CDR2: SEHNR and FQNEAQ (reference sequence). DNA for the CDR3: TGTGCCAGCATCAAAAACACTGAAGCTTTCTTT. Translated: CASIKNTEAFF.

This chain links TRBV19 with TRBJ2-5; D possibly corresponds to TRBD1 (6 bases). V was shortened by 3 bases and J by 5 bases, with 13 bases between the two germline ends. CDR1 LNHDA and CDR2 SQIVND come from the germline V gene (reference sequence). The CDR3 contains 14 residues. The CDR3 loop is CASSMDSARETQYF. As DNA, the CDR3 is TGTGCCAGTAGTATGGACAGTGCGAGGGAGACCCAGTACTTC.

This clone showed up just a few times. The chain joins TRBV28 to TRBJ1-5; D is unclear. Trimming took 7 bases from V and 8 from J, leaving 15 bases between them. The CDR3 runs 13 residues. Germline V CDR1 and CDR2: MDHEN, SYDVKM. DNA for the CDR3: TGTGCCAGCACCACTAGGCAGAGGAAGCCCCAGCATTTT. Its translation: CASTTRQRKPQHF.